This TCR beta chain was sequenced in a study of early T cells in non-severe SARS-CoV-2 infection. The V end lost 5 bases, the J end lost 6 bases, and 15 bases lay between the germline ends. This CDR3 is built from 14 residues. From germline, CDR1 is MDHEN and CDR2 SYDVKM. As part of library construction, unique molecular identifiers were attached to individual cDNA molecules. One entry per CDR3 protein, called by TCRdb with MiXCR from the 5' RACE reads. Of about 71,000 distinct CDR3 sequences in the sample, 9.5% to 15% were seen once. The chain joins TRBV28 to TRBJ2-3; D remains unclear. Sequences were derived from whole blood, sampled at baseline. The TCR comes from an adult who was a healthcare worker with PCR-confirmed SARS-CoV-2 infection or an uninfected control (not recorded which). The CDR3 sequence is CASSPTPPGDTQYF. The CDR3 nucleotides read TGTGCCAGCAGTCCAACTCCTCCCGGGGATACGCAGTATTTT. The variable domain in full, completed from reference TRBV28 and TRBJ2-3, reads DVKVTQSSRYLVKRTGEKVFLECVQDMDHENMFWYRQDPGLGLRLIYFSYDVKMKEKGDIPEGYSVSREKKERFSLILESASTNQTSMYLCASSPTPPGDTQYFGPGTRLTVL.